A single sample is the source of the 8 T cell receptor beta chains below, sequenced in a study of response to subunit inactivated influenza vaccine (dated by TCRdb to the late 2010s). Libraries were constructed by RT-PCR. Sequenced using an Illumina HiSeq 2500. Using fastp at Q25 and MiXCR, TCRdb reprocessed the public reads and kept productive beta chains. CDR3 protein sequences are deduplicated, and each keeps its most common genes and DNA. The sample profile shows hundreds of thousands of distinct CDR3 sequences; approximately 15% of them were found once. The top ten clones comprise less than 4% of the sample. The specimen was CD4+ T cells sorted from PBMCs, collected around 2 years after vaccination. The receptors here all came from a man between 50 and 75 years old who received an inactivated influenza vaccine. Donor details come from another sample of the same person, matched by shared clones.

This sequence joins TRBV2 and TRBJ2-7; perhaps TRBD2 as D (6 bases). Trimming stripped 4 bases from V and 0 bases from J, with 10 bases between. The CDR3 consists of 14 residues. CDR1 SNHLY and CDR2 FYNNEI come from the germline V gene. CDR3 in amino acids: CASSVEGSSYEQYF. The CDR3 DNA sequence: TGTGCCAGCAGTGTGGAGGGGAGCTCCTACGAGCAGTACTTC.

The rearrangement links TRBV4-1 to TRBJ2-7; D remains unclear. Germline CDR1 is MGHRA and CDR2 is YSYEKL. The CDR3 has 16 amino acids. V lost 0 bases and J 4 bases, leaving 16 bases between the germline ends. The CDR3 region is CASSQDSSIRLYEQYF. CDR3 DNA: TGCGCCAGCAGCCAAGATAGCTCAATTAGGCTATACGAGCAGTACTTC.

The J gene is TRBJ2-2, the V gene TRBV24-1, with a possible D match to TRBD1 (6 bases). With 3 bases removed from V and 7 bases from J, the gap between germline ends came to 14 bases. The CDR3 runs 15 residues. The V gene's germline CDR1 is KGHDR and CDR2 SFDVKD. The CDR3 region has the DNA TGTGCCACCAGTGATACTAAGGGGGTTAACGGGGAGCTGTTTTTT. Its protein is CATSDTKGVNGELFF.

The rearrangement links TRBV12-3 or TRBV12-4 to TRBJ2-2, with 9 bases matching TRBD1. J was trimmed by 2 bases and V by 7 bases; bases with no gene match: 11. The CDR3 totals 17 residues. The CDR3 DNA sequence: TGTGCCAGCACCATGACAGGGGGAGTGAAAAACACCGGGGAGCTGTTTTTT. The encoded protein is CASTMTGGVKNTGELFF.

This chain's CDR3 is CASSPSKFVSDGYTF. The CDR3, as DNA: TGTGCCAGCAGCCCATCGAAGTTTGTTTCCGATGGCTACACCTTC. The V call is TRBV3-1, the J call TRBJ1-2; no reliable D call. The CDR3 spans 15 residues. Trimming left V 4 bases short and J 6 bases short, with 18 bases between. Germline CDR1 reads LGHDT; CDR2 reads YNNKEL (reference sequence).

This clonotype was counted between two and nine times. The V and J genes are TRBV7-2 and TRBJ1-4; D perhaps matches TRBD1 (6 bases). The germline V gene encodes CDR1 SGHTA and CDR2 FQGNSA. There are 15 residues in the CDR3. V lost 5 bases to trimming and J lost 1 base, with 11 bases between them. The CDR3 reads CASSTSTGTNEKLFF. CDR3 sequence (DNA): TGTGCCAGCAGCACCTCGACAGGAACTAATGAAAAACTGTTTTTT.

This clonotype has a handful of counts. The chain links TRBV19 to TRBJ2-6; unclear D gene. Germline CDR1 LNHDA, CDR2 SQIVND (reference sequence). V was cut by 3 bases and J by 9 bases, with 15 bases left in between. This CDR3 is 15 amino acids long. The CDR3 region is CASSIRWRLNNVLTF. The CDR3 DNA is TGTGCCAGTAGTATCAGGTGGCGGCTCAACAACGTCCTGACTTTC.

CDR3 in DNA: TGTGCCAGCATCAGGCCCGGGACAGGGGGCGCCCCTGGGGCCAACGTCCTGACTTTC. As protein: CASIRPGTGGAPGANVLTF. This chain connects TRBV2 to TRBJ2-6; TRBD1 agrees at 12 bases. The length of the CDR3 is 19 residues. CDR1 and CDR2 from the germline V gene are SNHLY and FYNNEI. The V segment lost 7 bases and the J segment 2 bases; nucleotides outside the gene matches: 12.